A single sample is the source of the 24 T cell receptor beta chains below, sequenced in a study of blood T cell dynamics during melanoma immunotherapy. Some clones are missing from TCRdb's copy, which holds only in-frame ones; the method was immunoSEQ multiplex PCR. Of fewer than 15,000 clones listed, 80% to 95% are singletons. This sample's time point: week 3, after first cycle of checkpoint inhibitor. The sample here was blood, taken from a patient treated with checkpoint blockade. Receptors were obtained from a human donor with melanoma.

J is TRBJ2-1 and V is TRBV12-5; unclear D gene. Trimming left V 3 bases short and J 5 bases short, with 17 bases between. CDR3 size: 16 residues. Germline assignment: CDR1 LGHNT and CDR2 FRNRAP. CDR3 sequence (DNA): TGTGCTAGTGGTTTTGGCGCGGTCGATACTCACAATGAGCAGTTCTTC. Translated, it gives CASGFGAVDTHNEQFF.

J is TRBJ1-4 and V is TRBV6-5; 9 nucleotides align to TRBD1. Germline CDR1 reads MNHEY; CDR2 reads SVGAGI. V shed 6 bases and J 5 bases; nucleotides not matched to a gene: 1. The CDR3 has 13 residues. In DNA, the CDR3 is TGTGCCAGCAGGGGGACAGGGAATGAAAAACTGTTTTTT. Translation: CASRGTGNEKLFF.

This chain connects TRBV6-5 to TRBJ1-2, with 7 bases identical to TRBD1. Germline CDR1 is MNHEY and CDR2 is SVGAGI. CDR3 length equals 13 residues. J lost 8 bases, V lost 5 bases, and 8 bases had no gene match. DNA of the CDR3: TGTGCCAGCAGTGGACAGGTGCGGTCGGGCTACACCTTC. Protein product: CASSGQVRSGYTF.

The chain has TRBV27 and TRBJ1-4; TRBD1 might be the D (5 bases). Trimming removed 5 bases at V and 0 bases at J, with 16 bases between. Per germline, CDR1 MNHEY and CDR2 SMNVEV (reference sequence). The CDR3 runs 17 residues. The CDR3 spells CASSLPPDTATNEKLFF. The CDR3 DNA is TGTGCCAGCAGTCTCCCCCCGGACACAGCAACTAATGAAAAACTGTTTTTT.

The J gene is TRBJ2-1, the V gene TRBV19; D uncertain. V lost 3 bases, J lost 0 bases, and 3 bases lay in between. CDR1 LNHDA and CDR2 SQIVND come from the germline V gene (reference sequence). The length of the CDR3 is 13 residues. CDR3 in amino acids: CASSMASYNEQFF. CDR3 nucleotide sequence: TGTGCCAGTAGTATGGCCTCCTACAATGAGCAGTTCTTC.

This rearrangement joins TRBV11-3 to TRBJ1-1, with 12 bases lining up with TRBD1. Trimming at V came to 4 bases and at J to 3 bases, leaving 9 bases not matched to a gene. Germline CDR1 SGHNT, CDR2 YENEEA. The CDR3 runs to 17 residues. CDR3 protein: CASSSGTGGFSHTEAFF. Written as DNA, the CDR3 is TGTGCCAGCAGCTCTGGGACAGGGGGCTTCTCTCACACTGAAGCTTTCTTT.

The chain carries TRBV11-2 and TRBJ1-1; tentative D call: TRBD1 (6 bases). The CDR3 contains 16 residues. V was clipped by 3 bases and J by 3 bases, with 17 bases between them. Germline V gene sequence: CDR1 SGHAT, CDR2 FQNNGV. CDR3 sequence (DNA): TGTGCCAGCAGCTTTGGGGGCGCGATTCCGGACACTGAAGCTTTCTTT. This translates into CASSFGGAIPDTEAFF. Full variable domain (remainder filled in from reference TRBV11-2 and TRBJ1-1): EAGVAQSPRYKIIEKRQSVAFWCNPISGHATLYWYQQILGQGPKLLIQFQNNGVVDDSQLPKDRFSAERLKGVDSTLKIQPAKLEDSAVYLCASSFGGAIPDTEAFFGQGTRLTVV.

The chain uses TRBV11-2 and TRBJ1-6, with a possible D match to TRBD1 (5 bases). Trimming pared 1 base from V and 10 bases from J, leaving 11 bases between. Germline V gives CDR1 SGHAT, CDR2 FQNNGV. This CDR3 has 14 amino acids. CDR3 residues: CASSLVGGESPLHF. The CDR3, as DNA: TGTGCCAGCAGCTTAGTGGGGGGAGAATCACCCCTCCACTTT.

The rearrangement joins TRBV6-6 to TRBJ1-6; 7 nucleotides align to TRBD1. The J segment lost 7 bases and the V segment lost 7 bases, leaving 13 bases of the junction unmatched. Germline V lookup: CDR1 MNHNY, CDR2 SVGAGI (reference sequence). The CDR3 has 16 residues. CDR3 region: CASNSQGGTKNSPLHF. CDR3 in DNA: TGTGCCAGCAACTCCCAAGGGGGCACAAAAAATTCACCCCTCCACTTT.

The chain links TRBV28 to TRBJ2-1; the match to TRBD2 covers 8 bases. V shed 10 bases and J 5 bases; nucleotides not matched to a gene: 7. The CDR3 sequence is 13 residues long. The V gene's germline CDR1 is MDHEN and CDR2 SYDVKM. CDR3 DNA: TGTGCCACCCTCGGGACTAGGGACAATGAGCAGTTCTTC. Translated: CATLGTRDNEQFF. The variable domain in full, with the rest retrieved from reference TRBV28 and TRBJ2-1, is DVKVTQSSRYLVKRTGEKVFLECVQDMDHENMFWYRQDPGLGLRLIYFSYDVKMKEKGDIPEGYSVSREKKERFSLILESASTNQTSMYLCATLGTRDNEQFFGPGTRLTVL.

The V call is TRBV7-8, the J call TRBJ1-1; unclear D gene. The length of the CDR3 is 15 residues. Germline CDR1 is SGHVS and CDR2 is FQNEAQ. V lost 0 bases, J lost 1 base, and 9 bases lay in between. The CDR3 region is CASSLALQGNTEAFF. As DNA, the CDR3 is TGTGCCAGCAGCTTAGCATTACAAGGGAACACTGAAGCTTTCTTT.

The CDR3 nucleotides are TGTGCCAGCAGCCCACTAAGTAACACCGGGGAGCTGTTTTTT. Amino acid sequence: CASSPLSNTGELFF. The chain joins TRBV7-9 to TRBJ2-2; D ambiguous. The CDR3 is 14 amino acids. Germline CDR1 reads SEHNR; CDR2 reads FQNEAQ (reference sequence). The germline V and J ends were trimmed by 5 bases and 2 bases, with 9 bases remaining between them.

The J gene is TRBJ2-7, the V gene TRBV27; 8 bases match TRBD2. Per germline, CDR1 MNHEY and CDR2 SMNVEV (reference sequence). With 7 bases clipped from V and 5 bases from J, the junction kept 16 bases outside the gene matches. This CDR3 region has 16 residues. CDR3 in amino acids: CASTPAGVRLGDEQYF. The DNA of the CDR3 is TGTGCCAGCACGCCAGCGGGAGTGCGGTTGGGAGACGAGCAGTACTTC.

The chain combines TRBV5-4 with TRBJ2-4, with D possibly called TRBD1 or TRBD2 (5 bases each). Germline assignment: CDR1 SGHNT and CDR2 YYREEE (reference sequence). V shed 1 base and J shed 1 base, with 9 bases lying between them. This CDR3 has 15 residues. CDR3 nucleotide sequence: TGTGCCAGCAGCTTGCGAGGGGTTGCCAAAAACATTCAGTACTTC. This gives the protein CASSLRGVAKNIQYF.

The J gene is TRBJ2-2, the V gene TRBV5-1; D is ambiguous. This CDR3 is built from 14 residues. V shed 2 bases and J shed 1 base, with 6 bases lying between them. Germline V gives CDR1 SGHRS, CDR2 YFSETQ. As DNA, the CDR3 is TGCGCCAGCAGCTTTGGCAAGAACACCGGGGAGCTGTTTTTT. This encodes CASSFGKNTGELFF. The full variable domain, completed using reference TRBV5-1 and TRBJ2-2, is KAGVTQTPRYLIKTRGQQVTLSCSPISGHRSVSWYQQTPGQGLQFLFEYFSETQRNKGNFPGRFSGRQFSNSRSEMNVSTLELGDSALYLCASSFGKNTGELFFGEGSRLTVL.

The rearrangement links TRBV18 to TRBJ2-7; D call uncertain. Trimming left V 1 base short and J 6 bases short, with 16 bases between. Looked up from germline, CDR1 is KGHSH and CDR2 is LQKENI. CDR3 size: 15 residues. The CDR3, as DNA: TGTGCCAGCTCACCACGGGCTCAGACCCCAACCGAGCAGTACTTC. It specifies CASSPRAQTPTEQYF.

The DNA for the CDR3 is TGTGCCAGCAGCCAAGATCGGCTATTCGTTGGGCCAGAGACCCAGTACTTC. Translated: CASSQDRLFVGPETQYF. The chain employs TRBV4-2 and TRBJ2-5; no firm D call. The CDR3 sequence is 17 residues long. The V gene lost 0 bases and the J gene lost 4 bases, with 18 bases spanning the gap. Per the germline V gene, CDR1 is LGHNA and CDR2 is YNFKEQ.

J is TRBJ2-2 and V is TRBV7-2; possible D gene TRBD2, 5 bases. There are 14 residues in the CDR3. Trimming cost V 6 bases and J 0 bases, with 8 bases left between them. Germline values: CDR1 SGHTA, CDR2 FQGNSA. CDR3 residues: CASRSGTNTGELFF. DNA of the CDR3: TGTGCCAGCAGATCGGGGACGAACACCGGGGAGCTGTTTTTT.

CDR3 amino acids: CASSYEGRDLNTEAFF. DNA for the CDR3: TGTGCCAGCAGTTACGAGGGGCGCGACTTGAACACTGAAGCTTTCTTT. The V and J genes are TRBV6-5 and TRBJ1-1; TRBD1 might be the D (5 bases). Trimming shortened V by 2 bases and J by 0 bases, and 13 bases separated the two germline ends. CDR1 MNHEY and CDR2 SVGAGI come from the germline V gene. The CDR3 length is 16 residues.

The CDR3: CASSLKWASGRDEQFF. The CDR3 DNA reads as TGTGCCAGCAGCTTAAAATGGGCTAGCGGGAGGGATGAGCAGTTCTTC. The chain couples TRBV7-3 to TRBJ2-1; 12 bases are a match to TRBD2. The CDR3 totals 16 residues. Losses at the gene ends were 1 base for V and 8 bases for J; bases not matched to a gene: 6. The V gene's germline CDR1 is SGHTA and CDR2 FQGTGA.

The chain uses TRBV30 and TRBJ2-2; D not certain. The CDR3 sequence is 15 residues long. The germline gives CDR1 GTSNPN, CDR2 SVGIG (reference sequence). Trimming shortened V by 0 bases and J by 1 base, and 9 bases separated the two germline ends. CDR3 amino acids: CAWSVQGGNTGELFF. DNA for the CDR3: TGTGCCTGGAGTGTACAAGGCGGGAACACCGGGGAGCTGTTTTTT.

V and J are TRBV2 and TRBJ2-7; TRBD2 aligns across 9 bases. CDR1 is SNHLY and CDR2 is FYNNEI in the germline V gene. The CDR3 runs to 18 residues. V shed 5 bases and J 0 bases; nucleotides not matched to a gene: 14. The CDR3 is CASSRGSGGRTLSYEQYF. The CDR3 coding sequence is TGTGCCAGCAGTCGGGGTAGCGGGGGCAGAACTCTCTCCTACGAGCAGTACTTC.

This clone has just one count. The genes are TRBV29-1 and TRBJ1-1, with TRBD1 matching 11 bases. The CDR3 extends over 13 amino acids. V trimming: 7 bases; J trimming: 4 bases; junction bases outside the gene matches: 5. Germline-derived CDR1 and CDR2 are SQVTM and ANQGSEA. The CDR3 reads CSATGTGGTEAFF. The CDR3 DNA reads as TGCAGCGCCACCGGGACAGGGGGCACTGAAGCTTTCTTT. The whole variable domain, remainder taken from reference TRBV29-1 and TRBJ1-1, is SAVISQKPSRDICQRGTSLTIQCQVDSQVTMMFWYRQQPGQSLTLIATANQGSEATYESGFVIDKFPISRPNLTFSTLTVSNMSPEDSSIYLCSATGTGGTEAFFGQGTRLTVV.

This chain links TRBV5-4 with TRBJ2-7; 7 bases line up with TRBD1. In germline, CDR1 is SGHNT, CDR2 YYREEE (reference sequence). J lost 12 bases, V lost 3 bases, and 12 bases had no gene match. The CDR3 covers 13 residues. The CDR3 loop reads CASSSTVDRRLYF. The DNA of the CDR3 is TGTGCCAGCAGCTCCACGGTGGACAGGCGGTTGTACTTC.